These 24 T cell receptor beta chains share one sample of origin, sequenced in a study of blood T cell repertoires in COVID-19. TCRdb's copy holds only in-frame clones and misses some; the assay was immunoSEQ multiplex PCR. The sample lists 200,000 or so clones, about four fifths seen once, with roughly 12% in the top ten. Specimen: peripheral blood. The source is a woman older than 75 with COVID-19, enrolled during active disease.

The chain is built from TRBV19 and TRBJ2-1; unclear D gene. Germline assignment: CDR1 LNHDA and CDR2 SQIVND (reference sequence). The CDR3 consists of 16 residues. The V and J ends lost 3 bases and 0 bases respectively, with 12 bases between them. CDR3 in DNA: TGTGCCAGTAGTATTAGTGACTCGAGCTCCTACAATGAGCAGTTCTTC. It yields the protein CASSISDSSSYNEQFF.

V is TRBV3-1 (or the pseudogene TRBV3-2) and J is TRBJ1-2, with a tentative D call TRBD1 (5 bases). Per the germline V gene, CDR1 is LGHDT and CDR2 is YNNKEL (reference sequence). V was pared by 1 base and J by 2 bases, with 8 bases between. The CDR3 length is 14 residues. Written as DNA, the CDR3 is TGTGCCAGCAGCCAAGTGGACAACAACTATGGCTACACCTTC. Protein sequence: CASSQVDNNYGYTF.

The chain joins TRBV6-2 or TRBV6-3 to TRBJ1-6, with D unresolved. Germline CDR1 reads MNHEY; CDR2 reads SVGEGT. V was clipped by 2 bases and J by 6 bases, with 8 bases between them. This CDR3 contains 14 residues. The CDR3 region is CASSYGGSNSPLHF. CDR3 in DNA: TGTGCCAGCAGTTACGGAGGGAGTAATTCACCCCTCCACTTT.

This clone was seen just once. The rearrangement uses TRBV28 and TRBJ2-7; 8 nucleotides agree with TRBD2. Germline V CDR1 and CDR2: MDHEN, SYDVKM. There are 13 residues in the CDR3. With 6 bases clipped from V and 7 bases from J, the junction kept 8 bases outside the gene matches. The CDR3 region is CASSDRTSWEQYF. The CDR3 coding sequence is TGTGCCAGCAGCGACCGGACTAGCTGGGAGCAGTACTTC.

The chain joins TRBV28 to TRBJ1-1, with D perhaps matching TRBD1 (6 bases). The CDR3 contains 16 residues. Germline CDR1 MDHEN, CDR2 SYDVKM. Trimming cost V 3 bases and J 6 bases, with 20 bases left between them. Here the CDR3 DNA reads TGTGCCAGCAGTTTGTCCAGGGGCGCCGGTATGTCTGAAGCTTTCTTT. Protein sequence: CASSLSRGAGMSEAFF.

The genes are TRBV24-1 and TRBJ1-3, with D hard to call. In germline, CDR1 is KGHDR, CDR2 SFDVKD. The CDR3 runs to 19 residues. V lost 4 bases to trimming and J lost 3 bases, with 24 bases between them. The CDR3 sequence is CATSDTTFSGNQGGNTIYF. The CDR3 DNA reads as TGTGCCACCAGTGACACAACCTTTTCCGGGAATCAAGGTGGAAACACCATATATTTT.

The chain links TRBV18 to TRBJ2-2; TRBD1 is a possible D gene (6 bases). V was cut by 6 bases and J by 0 bases, with 17 bases left in between. Per the germline V gene, CDR1 is KGHSH and CDR2 is LQKENI. The CDR3 is 17 amino acids. The CDR3 DNA reads TGTGCCAGCTCCTCCGACAGGAATAAAGCGAACACCGGGGAGCTGTTTTTT. Translated, it gives CASSSDRNKANTGELFF.

This sequence joins TRBV6-5 and TRBJ1-1; perhaps TRBD1 as D (5 bases). Deletions cut 8 bases from V and 4 bases from J, with 8 bases between. Per germline, CDR1 MNHEY and CDR2 SVGAGI. The CDR3 sequence is 11 residues long. The CDR3 DNA sequence: TGTGCCAGCGGCCAGGGCACTGAAGCTTTCTTT. This gives the protein CASGQGTEAFF.

The chain has TRBV27 and TRBJ1-3, with D possibly being TRBD1 (6 bases). The V gene lost 7 bases and the J gene lost 0 bases, with 16 bases spanning the gap. Germline CDR1 MNHEY, CDR2 SMNVEV (reference sequence). This CDR3 spans 16 amino acids. The CDR3 region is CASNHSRDTSGNTIYF. CDR3 nucleotides: TGTGCCAGCAACCACTCCCGGGACACCTCTGGAAACACCATATATTTT.

This chain links TRBV14 with TRBJ1-1; D not certain. This CDR3 is 16 amino acids long. The V and J ends lost 1 base and 1 base respectively, with 13 bases between them. Germline lookup yields CDR1 SGHDN and CDR2 FVKESK. The DNA for the CDR3 is TGTGCCAGCAGCCAAGTCCTAGGCTATAGGAACACTGAAGCTTTCTTT. Its translation is CASSQVLGYRNTEAFF.

The chain combines TRBV7-9 with TRBJ2-2; TRBD2 matches 13 bases. CDR3 size: 18 residues. V lost 2 bases, J lost 1 base, and 4 bases stayed unmatched. Germline lookup yields CDR1 SEHNR and CDR2 FQNEAQ (reference sequence). CDR3 DNA sequence: TGTGCCAGCAGCTTATCCCGGACTAGCGGGGGGAACACCGGGGAGCTGTTTTTT. Translation gives CASSLSRTSGGNTGELFF.

The CDR3 DNA is TGTGCCAGTAGGGCCCGGGACAGGGAAGAGACCCAGTACTTC. It translates to CASRARDREETQYF. The rearrangement joins TRBV19 to TRBJ2-5; TRBD1 matches 9 bases. The CDR3 loop spans 14 amino acids. Germline V gene lookup returns CDR1 LNHDA and CDR2 SQIVND (reference sequence). V lost 6 bases and J lost 3; bases outside the gene matches: 5. Combining the CDR3 with reference TRBV19 and TRBJ2-5 gives the whole variable domain DGGITQSPKYLFRKEGQNVTLSCEQNLNHDAMYWYRQDPGQGLRLIYYSQIVNDFQKGDIAEGYSVSREKKESFPLTVTSAQKNPTAFYLCASRARDREETQYFGPGTRLLVL.

This clone was seen a few times. The J gene is TRBJ2-2, the V gene TRBV7-2, with D perhaps matching TRBD1 (6 bases). This CDR3 is 15 amino acids long. V lost 2 bases and J 6 bases, leaving 13 bases between the germline ends. Germline CDR1 is SGHTA and CDR2 is FQGNSA. This CDR3 is CASSLIPQGPGELFF. CDR3 coding DNA: TGTGCCAGCAGCTTAATCCCTCAGGGGCCCGGGGAGCTGTTTTTT. The complete variable domain, with remaining parts taken from reference TRBV7-2 and TRBJ2-2, reads GAGVSQSPSNKVTEKGKDVELRCDPISGHTALYWYRQSLGQGLEFLIYFQGNSAPDKSGLPSDRFSAERTGGSVSTLTIQRTQQEDSAVYLCASSLIPQGPGELFFGEGSRLTVL.

The gene calls are TRBV7-3 and TRBJ1-3; TRBD1 matches at 7 bases. V trimming: 5 bases; J trimming: 0 bases; junction bases outside the gene matches: 16. CDR3 length equals 19 residues. The germline V gene encodes CDR1 SGHTA and CDR2 FQGTGA. CDR3 coding DNA: TGTGCCAGCAGCCCACAACTCGGGGACAGATACTTCTCTGGAAACACCATATATTTT. It yields the protein CASSPQLGDRYFSGNTIYF.

CDR3 sequence: CASSQGGPQETQYF. In nucleotides, the CDR3 is TGTGCCAGCAGCCAAGGTGGCCCCCAAGAGACCCAGTACTTC. The chain carries TRBV4-2 and TRBJ2-5; D remains unclear. Germline loops: CDR1 LGHNA, CDR2 YNFKEQ. The V end was cut by 1 base, the J end by 1 base, with 7 bases between. The CDR3 contains 14 residues.

The CDR3 here is CASRSAGGTYNEQFF. CDR3 in DNA: TGTGCCAGCAGATCAGCGGGGGGGACTTACAATGAGCAGTTCTTC. The chain uses TRBV27 and TRBJ2-1; 10 bases match TRBD2. CDR1 is MNHEY and CDR2 is SMNVEV in the germline V gene (reference sequence). The trim removed 6 bases at V and 4 bases at J, leaving 6 bases unmatched. The CDR3 loop spans 15 amino acids.

Remarks on this clone: One junction end does not reproduce the germline sequence, and a read error may be involved. The gene calls are TRBV6-6 and TRBJ2-7; 8 bases agree with TRBD1. The CDR3 consists of 12 residues. Germline CDR1 and CDR2: MNHNY and SVGAGI (reference sequence). CDR3 protein: CASSYTRGQADF. CDR3 nucleotides: TGTGCCAGCAGTTACACGCGGGGACAGGCGGACTTC.

The chain links TRBV23-1 to TRBJ1-5; 7 bases are shared with TRBD1. TRBV23-1 is noted as an ORF with a role that remains uncertain. This CDR3 comprises 14 residues. V dropped 5 bases and J dropped 7; count of bases not matched to a gene: 8. CDR3 loop: CASSFDRDGQPQHF. The DNA of the CDR3 is TGCGCCAGCAGTTTTGACAGGGATGGGCAGCCCCAGCATTTT.

The chain joins TRBV6-6 to TRBJ1-2; D call uncertain. This CDR3 is built from 13 residues. V lost 6 bases to trimming and J lost 4 bases, with 12 bases between them. Germline V gives CDR1 MNHNY, CDR2 SVGAGI (reference sequence). DNA of the CDR3: TGTGCCAGCAGCTGGGAGTCCTCCTATGGCTACACCTTC. Protein sequence: CASSWESSYGYTF.

In regard to this clone: The junction differs from germline at one of its ends, possibly a read error. The chain carries TRBV7-7 and TRBJ2-7, with 8 bases lining up with TRBD1. Germline V gene sequence: CDR1 SSHAT, CDR2 FNYEAQ (reference sequence). There are 15 residues in the CDR3. Here the CDR3 reads CASSSQTGVGVEQYF. The CDR3 DNA sequence: TGTGCTAGCAGCTCCCAGACAGGGGTTGGGGTCGAGCAGTACTTC. Using reference TRBV7-7 and TRBJ2-7 for the parts outside the CDR3, the full variable domain is GAGVSQSPRYKVTKRGQDVTLRCDPISSHATLYWYQQALGQGPEFLTYFNYEAQPDKSGLPSDRFSAERPEGSISTLTIQRTEQRDSAMYRCASSSQTGVGVEQYFGPGTRLTVT.

The gene calls are TRBV6-5 and TRBJ1-6; D not resolved. Germline CDR1 MNHEY, CDR2 SVGAGI. The CDR3 length is 15 residues. V lost 6 bases, J lost 0 bases, and 9 bases lay in between. CDR3 residues: CASREWSSYNSPLHF. In nucleotides, the CDR3 is TGTGCCAGCAGGGAGTGGAGCTCCTATAATTCACCCCTCCACTTT.

The V call is TRBV11-2, the J call TRBJ2-2, with TRBD2 as a possible D gene (6 bases). CDR1 is SGHAT, CDR2 FQNNGV, per germline. The CDR3 is 15 residues long. V was clipped by 5 bases and J by 5 bases, with 15 bases between them. CDR3 sequence (DNA): TGTGCCAGCAGCCAACTAGCTCGTGGGACCGGGGAGCTGTTTTTT. Amino acid sequence: CASSQLARGTGELFF.

The J gene is TRBJ2-1, the V gene TRBV4-1, with D perhaps matching TRBD2 (7 bases). The CDR3 length is 14 residues. Germline values: CDR1 MGHRA, CDR2 YSYEKL. Trimming took 2 bases from V and 8 from J, leaving 13 bases between them. As DNA, the CDR3 is TGCGCCAGCAGCCAAAGGGGGGGGTTGGATGAGCAGTTCTTC. Encoded protein: CASSQRGGLDEQFF.

This chain links TRBV27 with TRBJ1-6; the D gene is possibly TRBD1 (6 bases). This CDR3 is 19 amino acids long. V lost 5 bases to trimming and J lost 10 bases, with 30 bases between them. The germline gives CDR1 MNHEY, CDR2 SMNVEV (reference sequence). CDR3 sequence (DNA): TGTGCCAGCAGTCCCTCTCTCCTTTTGGGCAGGGGAGTTGTCTCACCCCTCCACTTT. Its translation: CASSPSLLLGRGVVSPLHF.